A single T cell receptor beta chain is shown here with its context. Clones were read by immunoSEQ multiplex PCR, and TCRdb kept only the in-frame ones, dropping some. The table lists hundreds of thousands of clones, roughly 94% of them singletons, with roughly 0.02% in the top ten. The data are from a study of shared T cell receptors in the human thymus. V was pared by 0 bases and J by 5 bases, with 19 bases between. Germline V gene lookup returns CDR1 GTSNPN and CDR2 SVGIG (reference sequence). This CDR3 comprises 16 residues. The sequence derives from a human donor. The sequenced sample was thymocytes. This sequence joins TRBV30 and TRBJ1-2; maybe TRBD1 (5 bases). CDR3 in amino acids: CAWSVRNGRGAYGYTF. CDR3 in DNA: TGTGCCTGGAGTGTTCGAAACGGTCGAGGGGCTTATGGCTACACCTTC.